Listed here are 25 T cell receptor beta chains from one sample, sequenced in a study of T cells in Graves' hyperthyroidism and ophthalmopathy. Regions amplified from RNA transcripts were the TCR beta CDR3 regions. The TCR CDR3 was amplified in a first-round RT-PCR using the HTBI primer set. TCRdb redid the calling of the multiplex PCR reads with MiXCR, one entry per CDR3 protein. The table has more than 300,000 distinct CDR3 sequences, 15% to 20% seen once. The sample comprised blood. Receptor source: a woman aged 25-40 years with Graves' hyperthyroidism that later progressed to Graves' ophthalmopathy.

This clonotype was observed at least ten times. This chain links TRBV3-1 with TRBJ2-2; 9 nucleotides match TRBD1. V lost 5 bases, J lost 3 bases, and 7 bases stayed unmatched. Per the germline V gene, CDR1 is LGHDT and CDR2 is YNNKEL (reference sequence). CDR3 length: 16 amino acids. CDR3 sequence reads: CASSDLDRGDTGELFF. DNA of the CDR3: TGTGCCAGCAGCGATTTGGACAGGGGCGACACCGGGGAGCTGTTTTTT.

This clonotype was counted at least ten times. The chain joins TRBV6-5 to TRBJ2-2; tentatively, D is TRBD1 (6 bases). V was trimmed by 2 bases and J by 1 base, leaving 14 bases between them. CDR3 length: 17 residues. The germline V gene encodes CDR1 MNHEY and CDR2 SVGAGI. The CDR3 spells CASSYRRDKLNTGELFF. For the CDR3, the DNA is TGTGCCAGCAGTTACCGCCGGGACAAACTGAACACCGGGGAGCTGTTTTTT.

A note on this clonotype: This may stem from a read error, because a much larger clone lies one nucleotide away. The chain uses TRBV5-5 and TRBJ1-1, with D hard to call. Germline CDR1 SGHKS, CDR2 YYEKEE (reference sequence). This CDR3 comprises 13 residues. CDR3 DNA: TGTCCCAGCAGCTTGAGTTTTTCTACTGAAGCTTTCTTT. Its protein product is CPSSLSFSTEAFF.

This clonotype was seen repeatedly, ten times or more. The CDR3 DNA reads as TGCGCCAGCAGCTTAGGGGCGTCTAACTATGGCTACACCTTC. Its protein product is CASSLGASNYGYTF. J is TRBJ1-2 and V is TRBV5-1; possibly TRBD1 for D (5 bases). The CDR3 runs 14 residues. Germline-derived CDR1 and CDR2 are SGHRS and YFSETQ. The ends were cut back, 2 bases at V and 0 bases at J, with 8 bases in the middle.

There are many counts of this clonotype. For the CDR3, the DNA is TGTGCCAGCTCTAGCGGAAGTCCCGATACGCAGTATTTT. This encodes CASSSGSPDTQYF. The chain has TRBV2 and TRBJ2-3; 7 nucleotides agree with TRBD2. V shed 8 bases, J shed 6 bases, and the junction held 8 bases outside the gene matches. This CDR3 spans 13 amino acids. Germline CDR1 is SNHLY and CDR2 is FYNNEI.

This clonotype was recorded many times. The J gene is TRBJ2-7, the V gene TRBV28; D remains unclear. Germline CDR1 and CDR2: MDHEN and SYDVKM. The CDR3 loop spans 13 amino acids. V shed 6 bases and J shed 0 bases, with 9 bases lying between them. The CDR3 region has the DNA TGTGCCAGCAGCTCCGCCCTCTCCTACGAGCAGTACTTC. Translated, it gives CASSSALSYEQYF.

This clonotype was recorded at least ten times. The chain is built from TRBV29-1 and TRBJ2-2, with a weak D call TRBD2 (6 bases). With 3 bases removed from V and 4 bases from J, the gap between germline ends came to 9 bases. This CDR3 spans 13 amino acids. Looked up from germline, CDR1 is SQVTM and CDR2 is ANQGSEA. CDR3 loop: CSVDGGLTGELFF. CDR3 nucleotide sequence: TGCAGCGTTGATGGAGGGCTCACCGGGGAGCTGTTTTTT.

The chain employs TRBV5-1 and TRBJ2-1; maybe TRBD2 (5 bases). V gave up 1 base and J gave up 0 bases, with 11 bases separating them. The CDR3 runs 16 residues. Germline CDR1 and CDR2: SGHRS and YFSETQ. The CDR3 region is CASSLSGYSSYNEQFF. The CDR3 DNA reads as TGCGCCAGCAGCTTGTCGGGGTATAGCTCCTACAATGAGCAGTTCTTC.

This clonotype was counted ten times or more. At one of its ends the junction is not consistent with the germline gene, which may arise from a read error. CDR3 bases: TGTGCCAGCAGCCAGGGGGATCAGCCCCAGCATTTT. Translation gives CASSQGDQPQHF. The chain is built from TRBV4-1 and TRBJ1-5, with 7 bases identical to TRBD1. Germline V CDR1 and CDR2: MGHRA, YSYEKL. CDR3 length equals 12 residues.

This clonotype was seen many times. The V call is TRBV30, the J call TRBJ2-7; possibly TRBD1 or TRBD2 for D (5 bases each). There are 14 residues in the CDR3. Per germline, CDR1 GTSNPN and CDR2 SVGIG (reference sequence). Trimming removed 2 bases from V and 2 bases from J, with 13 bases in between. CDR3 in amino acids: CAWSPGTATYEQYF. CDR3 coding DNA: TGTGCCTGGAGTCCCGGGACGGCGACCTACGAGCAGTACTTC.

The rearrangement joins TRBV30 to TRBJ2-2, with D maybe TRBD1 (5 bases). Germline CDR1 is GTSNPN and CDR2 is SVGIG (reference sequence). The V end lost 0 bases, the J end lost 7 bases, and 12 bases lay between the germline ends. The CDR3 consists of 14 residues. CDR3 protein: CAWSVVGAGGELFF. The CDR3 DNA reads as TGTGCCTGGAGTGTAGTAGGGGCTGGCGGGGAGCTGTTTTTT. Complete variable domain (other parts from reference TRBV30 and TRBJ2-2): SQTIHQWPATLVQPVGSPLSLECTVEGTSNPNLYWYRQAAGRGLQLLFYSVGIGQISSEVPQNLSASRPQDRQFILSSKKLLLSDSGFYLCAWSVVGAGGELFFGEGSRLTVL.

This clonotype has a count of ten or more. The CDR3, as DNA: TGCAGTGCTATCCCCCCCCCTCCGGAAAACACAGATACGCAGTATTTT. This codes for CSAIPPPPENTDTQYF. The chain employs TRBV20-1 and TRBJ2-3; no clear D gene. Germline V gene lookup returns CDR1 DFQATT and CDR2 SNEGSKA (reference sequence). Trimming cost V 4 bases and J 2 bases, with 19 bases left between them. CDR3 length: 16 amino acids.

The V call is TRBV6-1, the J call TRBJ1-1; D not resolved. CDR3 length: 11 residues. Germline V gene sequence: CDR1 MNHNS, CDR2 SASEGT. V was cut by 7 bases and J by 8 bases, with 11 bases left in between. The CDR3 region is CASIGRVEAFF. The CDR3 bases are TGTGCCAGCATCGGACGGGTAGAAGCTTTCTTT.

This clonotype was recorded a few times. CDR3 amino acids: CSIRDVRLGYGYTF. The CDR3 bases are TGCAGCATAAGGGACGTTCGACTGGGTTATGGCTACACCTTC. The chain is built from TRBV29-1 and TRBJ1-2; D may be TRBD1 (5 bases). CDR1 is SQVTM and CDR2 is ANQGSEA in the germline V gene. CDR3 length: 14 residues. Trimming cost V 8 bases and J 5 bases, with 21 bases left between them.

At least ten counts were recorded for this clonotype. CDR3 nucleotide sequence: TGTGCCAGCTCACCACCAGACAGGGGTTGGACTGAAGCTTTCTTT. Its protein is CASSPPDRGWTEAFF. The chain couples TRBV18 to TRBJ1-1, with TRBD1 matching over 8 bases. Germline CDR1 and CDR2: KGHSH and LQKENI. The CDR3 is 15 residues long. V trimming: 0 bases; J trimming: 5 bases; junction bases outside the gene matches: 5.

This clonotype was counted ten times or more. The chain links TRBV7-6 to TRBJ2-7, with 9 bases matching TRBD1. There are 15 residues in the CDR3. V dropped 0 bases and J dropped 6; count of bases not matched to a gene: 6. Per germline, CDR1 SGHVS and CDR2 FNYEAQ. The CDR3: CASSLAPTGGSEQYF. In DNA, the CDR3 is TGTGCCAGCAGCTTAGCGCCGACAGGGGGGAGCGAGCAGTACTTC.

The chain joins TRBV19 to TRBJ1-2, with D possibly TRBD1 on 6 matching bases. This CDR3 spans 16 amino acids. The germline V gene encodes CDR1 LNHDA and CDR2 SQIVND (reference sequence). V shed 5 bases and J shed 3 bases, with 19 bases lying between them. The CDR3 nucleotides are TGTGCCAGTAGTGCCGGTGGTGGGGGCGGATACTATGGCTACACCTTC. Encoded protein: CASSAGGGGGYYGYTF. Combining the CDR3 with reference TRBV19 and TRBJ1-2 gives the whole variable domain DGGITQSPKYLFRKEGQNVTLSCEQNLNHDAMYWYRQDPGQGLRLIYYSQIVNDFQKGDIAEGYSVSREKKESFPLTVTSAQKNPTAFYLCASSAGGGGGYYGYTFGSGTRLTVV.

This chain links TRBV7-2 with TRBJ1-1; D unclear. CDR1 and CDR2 from the germline V gene are SGHTA and FQGNSA. V was clipped by 2 bases and J by 4 bases, with 11 bases between them. The CDR3 is 14 amino acids. CDR3 sequence (DNA): TGTGCCAGCAGCTTATATCGGGGAACCACTGAAGCTTTCTTT. This gives the protein CASSLYRGTTEAFF.

This clonotype was counted many times. The chain joins TRBV6-1 to TRBJ1-2; no firm D call. Trimming removed 4 bases from V and 4 bases from J, with 10 bases in between. The CDR3 sequence is 13 residues long. CDR1 and CDR2 from the germline V gene are MNHNS and SASEGT. The DNA for the CDR3 is TGTGCCAGCAGTGTCGGGCCCTTCTATGGCTACACCTTC. This encodes CASSVGPFYGYTF.

CDR3 sequence: CASSYSVWGLSGANVLTF. CDR3 sequence (DNA): TGTGCCAGCAGTTACTCGGTTTGGGGTCTCTCTGGGGCCAACGTCCTGACTTTC. This chain joins TRBV6-5 and TRBJ2-6; D ambiguous. The CDR3 is made up of 18 amino acids. V lost 0 bases and J lost 0, with 12 bases in between. CDR1 and CDR2 from the germline V gene are MNHEY and SVGAGI.

This clonotype occurred many times. This chain uses TRBV5-1 with TRBJ1-1; the D is unclear. V was cut by 0 bases and J by 4 bases, with 13 bases left in between. CDR3 size: 15 residues. Germline V gene data show CDR1 as SGHRS and CDR2 as YFSETQ. CDR3 residues: CASSLGHIRSTEAFF. The CDR3 DNA sequence: TGCGCCAGCAGCTTGGGCCATATCCGGTCCACTGAAGCTTTCTTT.

Details on this clonotype: This may be a read error: a much more frequent sequence differs by one nucleotide. The CDR3: CASSFATGGRDTQYF. As DNA, the CDR3 is TGTGCCAGCAGCTTCGCGACAGGGGGCAGAGATACGCAGTATTTT. V and J are TRBV7-9 and TRBJ2-3; 10 nucleotides align to TRBD1. This CDR3 contains 15 residues. V lost 3 bases, J lost 5 bases, and 5 bases stayed unmatched. Germline V gene sequence: CDR1 SEHNR, CDR2 FQNEAQ (reference sequence). The full variable domain, with the rest looked up from reference TRBV7-9 and TRBJ2-3, is DTGVSQNPRHKITKRGQNVTFRCDPISEHNRLYWYRQTLGQGPEFLTYFQNEAQLEKSRLLSDRFSAERPKGSFSTLEIQRTEQGDSAMYLCASSFATGGRDTQYFGPGTRLTVL.

In its sample, this clonotype was seen many times. This rearrangement joins TRBV20-1 to TRBJ2-7, with TRBD1 identical over 7 bases. V was pared by 0 bases and J by 4 bases, with 9 bases of the junction left unmatched. This CDR3 spans 15 amino acids. From germline, CDR1 is DFQATT and CDR2 SNEGSKA (reference sequence). The CDR3 nucleotides read TGCAGTGCTAGAGATCAAGGGGGCTTCATGTACGAGCAGTACTTC. Its translation: CSARDQGGFMYEQYF.

This clonotype was detected ten times or more. This chain joins TRBV20-1 and TRBJ1-5, with 8 bases lining up with TRBD1. The CDR3 is made up of 15 amino acids. Trimming cost V 6 bases and J 2 bases; bases outside gene matches: 9. Per germline, CDR1 DFQATT and CDR2 SNEGSKA (reference sequence). The CDR3 region has the DNA TGCAGTGCGACGACAGGGGTGGTCGGCAATCAGCCCCAGCATTTT. Protein product: CSATTGVVGNQPQHF.

In this sample, this clonotype turned up a few times. The chain combines TRBV7-8 with TRBJ1-1; weak D call: TRBD1 (5 bases). This CDR3 spans 14 amino acids. CDR1 is SGHVS and CDR2 is FQNEAQ in the germline V gene. Trimming shortened V by 5 bases and J by 3 bases, and 13 bases separated the two germline ends. The CDR3 region has the DNA TGTGCCAGCAGCCCGGCGGTCAGGGACACTGAAGCTTTCTTT. Residues: CASSPAVRDTEAFF.